This record concerns one T cell receptor (beta chain) sequence. This clone was counted only a few times. No cognate antigen has been identified for it. No much larger clone exists at a distance of one base, and base qualities are not known. These data are taken from a study of cytomegalovirus exposure and HLA in healthy donors (dated by TCRdb to 2015 to 2018). Regarding the complete study: An earlier analysis of some 550 of the donors reported more than 250 Gb of sequence data and around 120 million unique TCR beta sequences from about 200 million T cells. An early release that covered roughly 600 HLA-typed donors contained 250 to 350 gigabases of sequencing data and tens of millions of unique TCR sequences. Of the 350 to 400 genotyped donors, 65% to 90% fell in the genetic ancestry cluster associated with self-reported Caucasian donors. The aim of the study was to test whether cataloging public T cell receptors could identify signatures of past pathogen exposure. The T cell repertoires of under 750 subjects were profiled by immunosequencing and related to cytomegalovirus serostatus. A separate validation cohort of 100 to 150 different subjects was used in addition to the roughly 620-subject first cohort. To predict cytomegalovirus infection status, the study combined high-throughput TCR immunosequencing, statistical association of individual TCRs with disease status, and machine learning. A later analysis re-examined previously published TCR beta repertoires from around 670 donors and added high-resolution HLA genotyping to investigate patterns of TCR occurrence. Rather than using new phenotypic data, the later analysis identified candidate immune exposures from TCR beta sequences and from how often those sequences occurred across donors. An earlier analysis of fewer than 700 of the donors applied high-throughput TCR beta sequencing to assess whether each TCR beta V gene segment acted as functional or pseudogenic. Donor age, sex, ethnicity and CMV serostatus were collected together with the repertoire data. In a later genetic analysis, genome-wide SNP genotypes for about 55% of the roughly 700 donors were used, and that subset was treated as a discovery cohort. Every discovery cohort repertoire had been produced on one sequencing platform. HLA typing included class I and class II loci at four-digit resolution. Typing coverage varied by locus: roughly 629-630 donors for A, B, C, DRB1 and DQB1; some 520 for DQA1; nearly 610 for DPA1; more than 450 for DPB1. Roughly 5 DR-DQ haplotypes were handled as single units for association and clustering, since linkage in the cohort was strong. Across approximately 400 genotyped donors of the cohort, an average of about 200,000 unique TCR beta nucleotide sequences per donor were sequenced, and roughly a sixth of those sequences were non-productive. What the research found in general, with its limitations: In a later analysis, most CMV-associated TCR beta chains were found to appear HLA-restricted, with HLA associations seemingly driven largely by CMV exposure. Approximately 18 rarely observed V segments, including chromosome 9 orphons, were excluded from the earlier analysis of approximately 600 of the donors because counts were too low. The authors suggested that the approach could potentially be generalized to other disease states and immunological phenotypes. Most TCR sequences were observed very rarely across donors, whereas some public TCRs were present in many individuals. In a later analysis, HLA-associated TCR beta chains showed more clonal expansion and lower generation probabilities than non-associated chains that were equally common. The cohort was sequenced for TCR beta chains only, and without alpha or paired-chain data the features that could be detected were limited. Because HLA typing was unavailable for some donors at each locus, only the typed subset was used in association tests. An association between a missense DCLRE1C variant and V-gene and J-gene trimming of TCR beta chains was found in a later genetic analysis and replicated in an independent cohort. For the cohort, immune exposure information was limited to CMV serostatus. According to a later analysis, parvovirus B19, influenza, CMV and Epstein-Barr virus appeared linked to several top co-occurrence clusters. A later analysis found that TCR association rates varied across HLA loci, with DRB1 alleles showing the most associated TCRs and HLA-C alleles the fewest. Correlated functional status among segregating V segments might be attributable to linkage disequilibrium, but an unknown experimental factor could not be ruled out. An earlier analysis of roughly 570 of the donors showed that most TCR beta V segments appeared in productive rearrangements either about 87% or about 30% of the time, which broadly matched IMGT annotations. Three of the identified cytomegalovirus-associated TCR beta chains were confirmed in vitro to be specific for cytomegalovirus antigens. The classifier was reported to diagnose cytomegalovirus status with high specificity and sensitivity in both the original and validation cohorts. In a later analysis, around 17,000 TCR beta sequences were associated with specific HLA alleles at a false discovery rate of 0.05. Presence/absence analyses assumed roughly uniform sequencing depth across donors, an assumption that may not hold. According to a later genetic analysis, donors in an Asian-associated ancestry cluster had fewer N-insertions in productive TCRs than the approximately 700-donor mean. A total of 164 TCR beta chains were listed by the study as associated with cytomegalovirus. A further reported finding was that TCR beta sequences accurately predicted the HLA-A and HLA-B alleles for most subjects in the first cohort. Strong co-occurrence of HLA alleles, especially DR and DQ, made assigning TCR associations to individual alleles difficult. The sequencing pipeline was judged likely to have produced a cluster of highly shared sequence variants as a technical artifact.

Libraries were constructed by the immunoSEQ multiplex PCR assay. A mixture of 60 forward primers for TCR Vbeta segments and 13 reverse primers for TCR Jbeta segments was used in the multiplex PCR. A multiplex PCR assay on genomic DNA amplified the CDR3 region of rearranged TCR beta genes. On the Illumina HiSeq System, the amplified TCR beta libraries were sequenced as 87-base-pair reads. In the paper's pipeline: Across the roughly 640 repertoires, a later analysis counted 60 million to 90 million unique TCR beta chains, some 11 million of which were shared by at least two donors. Raw reads were error-corrected and collapsed into unique sequences with a nearest-neighbor algorithm that merged closely related sequences to remove PCR and sequencing errors. To assign V, D and J gene segments, CDR3 sequences were aligned to IMGT reference sequences. For a sequence to be retained, a match of at least six nucleotides was required to both a V gene segment and a J gene segment. A rearrangement counted as productive if the CDR3 had no stop codons and remained in frame with V and J, and every other rearrangement counted as non-productive. CDR3 was defined by IMGT convention, running from the second conserved V-encoded cysteine to the conserved J-encoded phenylalanine. The earlier analysis of fewer than 750 of the donors excluded sequences that lacked an unambiguous match to a single V gene segment. In an earlier analysis of 450 to 750 of the donors, a V segment was called functional when productive rearrangements were above 56.7%, and segregating when the standard deviation between donors exceeded 5%. A statistical classification framework was developed to diagnose cytomegalovirus status using the catalog of TCR beta chain sequences. In a later analysis, TCR nucleotide sequences were compared against IMGT/GENE-DB human TR gene sequences so that V and J genes could be assigned. A later analysis assigned CDR3 sequences and most-parsimonious VDJ recombination scenarios with the TCRdist pipeline. In a later analysis, each TCR beta chain was defined by its CDR3 amino acid sequence together with its V-gene family, and reads without a unique V-gene family were excluded. To address suspected cross-contamination and a sequencing artifact, a later analysis removed several hundred highly shared, low-generation-probability nucleotide sequences. A later analysis calculated a clonal expansion index for each public chain from normalized within-repertoire ranks of inferred template counts. In a later analysis, generation probabilities were computed with a VDJ recombination model fitted to out-of-frame rearrangements, and the resulting probabilities were checked against IGoR. In a later analysis, hypergeometric tests were used to score TCR-TCR, TCR-HLA and TCR-CMV co-occurrence, with a repertoire-size bias correction applied to TCR pairs. To estimate false discovery rates, a later analysis permuted the HLA or CMV assignments 20 times. In a later analysis, co-occurring TCRs were grouped using DBSCAN, with TCRdist sequence similarity added in when clustering inside HLA-allele-positive subsets. Repertoires with fewer than 30,000 or more than 120,000 public chains, plus five repertoires with anomalous nucleotide sharing, were excluded from co-occurrence clustering. In TCRdb, the immuneACCESS table is reduced to in-frame sequences with V and J assigned. These tables do not hold every clone; where another copy was compared, an unresolved V gene accounts for under half, and the others remain unexplained. The V and J calls and clone size come from that table; D and trimming were worked out from the DNA. This sample comprises under 170,000 clones, around 75% of them detected only once. The top ten clones comprise 3.5% of the sample.

The cohort comprised 550 to 700 healthy bone marrow donors. At the time of sampling, all cohort members were nominally healthy, though unrecorded immune exposures were likely present. Of the 650 to 700 cohort members, about 280 had positive CMV serostatus and about 330 had negative CMV serostatus, and CMV serostatus was not recorded for the donor. A peripheral blood sample was provided by each donor, and peripheral blood mononuclear cells were used for TCR beta sequencing. Genomic DNA extraction from the blood cell samples was performed with the Qiagen DNeasy Blood Extraction Kit. The receptor was isolated from a human donor in good health. What was sequenced was PBMCs.

CDR3 reads: CASSDSGRGEQFF. The bases read TGCGCCAGCAGTGATAGCGGGAGAGGAGAGCAGTTCTTC. The chain employs TRBV10-1 and TRBJ2-1, with TRBD2 matching 9 junction bases. The junction shows trimming of 3 bases on V and 10 bases on J, and the gene matches do not reach 4 bases of it. From its cysteine to its phenylalanine, the CDR3 spans 13 amino acids. Here the CDR3 DNA is all that survives: 39 bases in frame from base 1. CDR1 and CDR2, per the germline V gene (reference sequence), are WNHNN and SYGVQD.